The 18 T cell receptor beta chains listed next were all sequenced from one sample in a study of blood T cells in healthy people across ages. A sample-barcoded 5' primer and a J-beta primer mix were used in a second PCR of roughly 6 to 11 cycles. Via MiXCR, TCRdb re-called the 5' RACE reads, giving one row per CDR3 protein. The repertoire holds 1.5 million to 2 million distinct CDR3 sequences, with approximately 32% as singletons. Material for sequencing was blood. These receptors came from a woman between 25 and 40 years old in good health.

This clonotype was seen a handful of times. The CDR3 loop reads CSARGGLETGGSYEQFF. CDR3 bases: TGCAGTGCCCGTGGGGGGCTTGAGACAGGGGGCAGCTATGAGCAGTTCTTC. The V call is TRBV20-1, the J call TRBJ2-1; 10 bases map to TRBD1. The trim removed 6 bases at V and 8 bases at J, leaving 19 bases unmatched. Germline V gene data show CDR1 as DFQATT and CDR2 as SNEGSKA (reference sequence). The CDR3 consists of 17 residues.

The gene calls are TRBV7-9 and TRBJ1-5, with 7 bases that match TRBD1. V shed 0 bases, J shed 2 bases, and the junction held 4 bases outside the gene matches. The V gene's germline CDR1 is SEHNR and CDR2 FQNEAQ (reference sequence). There are 16 residues in the CDR3. CDR3 residues: CASSLATGAGNQPQHF. CDR3 DNA sequence: TGTGCCAGCAGCTTAGCAACAGGGGCTGGCAATCAGCCCCAGCATTTT.

This rearrangement joins TRBV7-3 to TRBJ2-2, with 10 bases matching TRBD2. Germline V gene data show CDR1 as SGHTA and CDR2 as FQGTGA. The CDR3 is 17 amino acids. V was clipped by 5 bases and J by 5 bases; unmatched bases: 11. The CDR3 nucleotides read TGTGCCAGCAGCCGAACAGCGGGAGGGCCGGTGACCGGGGAGCTGTTTTTT. This translates into CASSRTAGGPVTGELFF.

The chain uses TRBV7-9 and TRBJ2-5; D is possibly TRBD1 (6 bases). This CDR3 is built from 15 residues. Germline CDR1 SEHNR, CDR2 FQNEAQ (reference sequence). Trimming took off 3 bases at V and 2 bases at J, with 13 bases between the two ends. The CDR3 DNA reads TGTGCCAGCAGCTTGGTCCAGGGGAGACAAGAGACCCAGTACTTC. Residues: CASSLVQGRQETQYF. Based on the CDR3 plus reference TRBV7-9 and TRBJ2-5, the full variable domain is DTGVSQNPRHKITKRGQNVTFRCDPISEHNRLYWYRQTLGQGPEFLTYFQNEAQLEKSRLLSDRFSAERPKGSFSTLEIQRTEQGDSAMYLCASSLVQGRQETQYFGPGTRLLVL.

This clonotype was seen a few times. The V call is TRBV3-1, the J call TRBJ2-5; maybe TRBD2 (5 bases). Germline V lookup: CDR1 LGHDT, CDR2 YNNKEL (reference sequence). V was cut by 7 bases and J by 5 bases, with 14 bases left in between. CDR3 length equals 13 residues. The CDR3 coding sequence is TGTGCCAGCACCATGAGAGGGTTGGAGACCCAGTACTTC. It is translated as CASTMRGLETQYF.

The chain carries TRBV29-1 and TRBJ1-2; 7 bases line up with TRBD1. J was trimmed by 7 bases and V by 7 bases; bases with no gene match: 6. CDR1 SQVTM and CDR2 ANQGSEA come from the germline V gene. CDR3 length: 11 amino acids. This chain's CDR3 is CSETGLGGYTF. Written as DNA, the CDR3 is TGCAGCGAGACAGGGCTCGGTGGCTACACCTTC.

This rearrangement joins TRBV2 to TRBJ2-7, with 10 bases identical to TRBD1. V gave up 7 bases and J gave up 2 bases; unmatched junction bases: 14. From germline, CDR1 is SNHLY and CDR2 FYNNEI. The CDR3 is 17 amino acids. CDR3 region: CASIKTGGTSKPYEQYF. The CDR3 nucleotides are TGTGCCAGCATAAAGACAGGGGGCACCTCCAAGCCCTACGAGCAGTACTTC. The variable domain in full, with the rest retrieved from reference TRBV2 and TRBJ2-7, is EPEVTQTPSHQVTQMGQEVILRCVPISNHLYFYWYRQILGQKVEFLVSFYNNEISEKSEIFDDQFSVERPDGSNFTLKIRSTKLEDSAMYFCASIKTGGTSKPYEQYFGPGTRLTVT.

This rearrangement joins TRBV2 to TRBJ1-5; TRBD1 matches 9 bases. The CDR3 consists of 16 residues. V was clipped by 5 bases and J by 6 bases; unmatched bases: 11. The V gene's germline CDR1 is SNHLY and CDR2 FYNNEI. CDR3 sequence (DNA): TGTGCCAGCAGTATGGACAGGGGAGGTGTTGGTCAGCCCCAGCATTTT. This gives the protein CASSMDRGGVGQPQHF.

This clonotype was counted between two and nine times. This rearrangement joins TRBV20-1 to TRBJ2-1, with D perhaps matching TRBD2 (6 bases). CDR3 length equals 14 residues. CDR1 DFQATT and CDR2 SNEGSKA come from the germline V gene (reference sequence). V shed 0 bases and J shed 10 bases, with 16 bases lying between them. CDR3 bases: TGCAGTGCTAGAGATCGGCGCGGGGCGCGGGAGCAGTTCTTC. Its protein is CSARDRRGAREQFF.

The chain joins TRBV12-3 or TRBV12-4 to TRBJ2-7, with D tentatively TRBD1 (6 bases). The CDR3 is made up of 14 amino acids. With 4 bases removed from V and 2 bases from J, the gap between germline ends came to 12 bases. The CDR3 sequence: CASSYGDTTYEQYF. CDR3 DNA: TGTGCCAGCAGTTACGGGGACACCACCTACGAGCAGTACTTC.

As regards this clonotype: One end of the junction varies from germline; a read error may be responsible. The genes are TRBV6-5 and TRBJ2-1, with 8 bases aligning to TRBD1. The CDR3 consists of 16 residues. Germline V CDR1 and CDR2: MNHEY, SVGAGI. CDR3 DNA sequence: TGTGCCAGCAGAGCAGAGACAGGGGAGGCTTACAATGCGCAGTTCTTC. This codes for CASRAETGEAYNAQFF.

The rearrangement uses TRBV27 and TRBJ2-1; 8 bases are a match to TRBD2. Trimming removed 4 bases from V and 6 bases from J; junction bases left unmatched: 8. CDR3 length: 15 residues. The germline V gene encodes CDR1 MNHEY and CDR2 SMNVEV (reference sequence). CDR3 nucleotides: TGTGCCAGCAGTTCCGGGACTAGTCCGAGCAATGAGCAGTTCTTC. Translation: CASSSGTSPSNEQFF.

This clonotype was picked up a small number of times. The gene calls are TRBV2 and TRBJ1-1; 7 bases are shared with TRBD1. The CDR3 loop spans 16 amino acids. Germline V gives CDR1 SNHLY, CDR2 FYNNEI. V shed 6 bases and J 2 bases; nucleotides not matched to a gene: 12. Written as DNA, the CDR3 is TGTGCCAGCAGCGACCCCGGGACAGCTTCTAACACTGAAGCTTTCTTT. This gives the protein CASSDPGTASNTEAFF.

The chain uses TRBV6-5 and TRBJ2-5; 8 bases are shared with TRBD1. Trimming removed 5 bases from V and 11 bases from J; junction bases left unmatched: 22. The CDR3 spans 17 residues. The V gene's germline CDR1 is MNHEY and CDR2 SVGAGI. The CDR3 reads CASSNQDRERGTAGQYF. In DNA form, the CDR3 reads TGTGCCAGCAGTAACCAGGACAGGGAGAGAGGGACAGCTGGGCAGTACTTC.

In this sample, this clonotype turned up a few times. This rearrangement joins TRBV27 to TRBJ2-3, with a weak D call TRBD2 (5 bases). From germline, CDR1 is MNHEY and CDR2 SMNVEV (reference sequence). There are 15 residues in the CDR3. Trimming left V 6 bases short and J 4 bases short, with 17 bases between. In DNA, the CDR3 is TGTGCCAGCAGCCATCAGGAAGGAGGAGCAGATACGCAGTATTTT. Translated: CASSHQEGGADTQYF.

This chain uses TRBV7-3 with TRBJ2-3; no reliable D call. V was cut by 6 bases and J by 2 bases, with 9 bases left in between. This CDR3 is built from 13 residues. The V gene's germline CDR1 is SGHTA and CDR2 FQGTGA. DNA for the CDR3: TGTGCCAGCAGTCCCTGGATCACAGATACGCAGTATTTT. Translated: CASSPWITDTQYF.

CDR3 DNA sequence: TGCAGCGTTGAAGATGGACTAGCGGGTGGTATGGAGACCCAGTACTTC. Protein sequence: CSVEDGLAGGMETQYF. V usage is TRBV29-1 and J usage is TRBJ2-5; TRBD2 matches 11 bases. Germline values: CDR1 SQVTM, CDR2 ANQGSEA. This CDR3 contains 16 residues. V trimming: 0 bases; J trimming: 5 bases; junction bases outside the gene matches: 8.

The rearrangement joins TRBV5-1 to TRBJ2-1; TRBD2 matches 10 bases. J lost 12 bases, V lost 5 bases, and 14 bases had no gene match. The CDR3 is 15 amino acids. CDR1 and CDR2 (germline): SGHRS, YFSETQ. The CDR3 is CASRTSGPAYNTQFF. As DNA, the CDR3 is TGCGCCAGCAGGACTAGCGGGCCCGCCTACAATACGCAGTTCTTC.